This TCR beta chain was retrieved from a study of monozygotic twins with cystic fibrosis (dated by TCRdb to the early 2020s). A note on the overall study: Barcoded libraries were made from 3 to 3.5 micrograms of fragmented DNA using approximately 14 PCR cycles. Data for three of the twin pairs had been reported previously in another context. To assess genetic influence on V and J gene usage, the study compared TCR beta repertoires within and across 16 monozygotic twin pairs with cystic fibrosis. Twins were ranked among around 1,000 cohort participants for weight-for-height and FEVPerc (FEV1 disease centile) at the day of blood sampling. Ten female and six male twin pairs, aged about 2.0 to 36.4 years (median about 9 years) and mostly children and adolescents, were included in the cohort. General findings and caveats noted by the study authors: V gene usage was most similar to the co-twin for 13 of 16 pairs, and J usage for 8 of 16 pairs, suggesting genetic constraints. Only a small cohort was studied, and no association of shared CDR3 numbers with age, concordance or disease severity was found. Sharing of nucleotide-identical clonotypes was significantly greater within monozygotic CF twin pairs than between unrelated CF individuals (P = 0.000026, Mann-Whitney). Simpson clonality was generally low (median approximately 0.01), which suggests a naive-dominated repertoire, and clonality was higher in the most severely affected patients.

With respect to this clone: Its antigen target is currently unknown. Per-base qualities were not stored, and no clone one base away is much larger.

The twin pairs came from the European Cystic Fibrosis Twin and Sibling Study Cohort, which recruited patients from 150 or so CF clinics across 14 European countries. Zygosity and CFTR genotype were verified in-house, with zygosity tested by multiplex PCR of nine short tandem repeat loci. Peripheral blood was sampled from each twin, with clinical parameters recorded on the day of blood sampling. Phenol/chloroform extraction was used to isolate genomic DNA from peripheral blood cells, and the DNA was then kept in TE buffer at 4 degrees C. Sequences SGHTS (CDR1) and YDEGEE (CDR2) are obtained from the germline V gene. Reading from cysteine to phenylalanine, the CDR3 counts 17 amino acids. Kept here is only the CDR3 DNA, which spans 51 bases and is read in frame from base 1. The germline V end is reduced by 2 bases and the J end by 3 bases; junction bases left unmatched: 10. TCR beta CDR3 regions were amplified by multiplex PCR with the immunoSEQ immune profiling system according to the manufacturer's instructions. An Illumina NextSeq system was used for sequencing. The authors processed their data as follows. The immunoSEQ Analyzer platform handled processing of the sequence data, and clonality was calculated by taking the square root of Simpson's index of productive rearrangements. Similarity in V and J usage was measured by Jensen-Shannon distance, and OLGA was used to compute CDR3 generation probabilities. The researchers looked up shared CDR3 sequences in the immuneACCESS database (August 2020) and in VDJdb (December 2020). The immuneACCESS repertoire file appears here via TCRdb, limited to in-frame rearrangements. These files lack a portion of the clones; in checked studies, under half of the deficit traces to unresolved V genes, and the cause of the others is not known. V, J and clone size are those of that table, while D and trimming were read from the DNA. The sample includes about 36,000 clones, with 75% to 90% observed a single time. Of the sample, roughly 1.5% is held by the ten largest clones.

Sequenced input: blood. This receptor chain uses TRBV5-8 and TRBJ2-3, with TRBD1 matching 9 junction bases. The source of this sequence is a girl under 10 years old with cystic fibrosis. The CDR3: CASSFRGQGQPTDTQYF. The DNA sequence is TGTGCCAGCAGCTTCAGGGGACAGGGTCAACCTACAGATACGCAGTATTTT.